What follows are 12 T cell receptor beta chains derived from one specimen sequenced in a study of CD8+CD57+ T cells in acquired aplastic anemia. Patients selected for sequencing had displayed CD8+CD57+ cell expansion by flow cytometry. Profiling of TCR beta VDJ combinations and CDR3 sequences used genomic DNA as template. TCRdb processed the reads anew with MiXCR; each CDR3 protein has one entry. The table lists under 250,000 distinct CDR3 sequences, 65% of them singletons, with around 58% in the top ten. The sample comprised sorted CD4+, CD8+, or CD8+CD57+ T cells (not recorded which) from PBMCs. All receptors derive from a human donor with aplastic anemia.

In DNA form, the CDR3 reads TGTGCCATCAGAGAAACAGGGTTTGGCTACACCTTC. It translates to CAIRETGFGYTF. The chain has TRBV10-3 and TRBJ1-2; TRBD1 is a possible D gene (6 bases). Trimming pared 6 bases from V and 7 bases from J, leaving 12 bases between. Germline-derived CDR1 and CDR2 are ENHRY and SYGVKD. The CDR3 extends over 12 amino acids.

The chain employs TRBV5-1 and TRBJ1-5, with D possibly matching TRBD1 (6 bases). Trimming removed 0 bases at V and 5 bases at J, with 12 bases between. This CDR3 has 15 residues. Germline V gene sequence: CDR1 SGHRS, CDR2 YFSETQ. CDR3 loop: CASSLDGQGYQPQHF. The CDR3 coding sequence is TGCGCCAGCAGCTTGGATGGGCAGGGGTATCAGCCCCAGCATTTT.

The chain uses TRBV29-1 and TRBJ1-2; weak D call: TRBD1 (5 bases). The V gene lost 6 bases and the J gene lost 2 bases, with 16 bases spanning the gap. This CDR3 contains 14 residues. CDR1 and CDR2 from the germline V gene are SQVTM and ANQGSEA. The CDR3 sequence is CSVPLTGKNYGYTF. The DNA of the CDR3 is TGCAGCGTGCCTTTAACAGGAAAAAACTATGGCTACACCTTC. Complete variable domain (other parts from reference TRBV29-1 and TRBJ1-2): SAVISQKPSRDICQRGTSLTIQCQVDSQVTMMFWYRQQPGQSLTLIATANQGSEATYESGFVIDKFPISRPNLTFSTLTVSNMSPEDSSIYLCSVPLTGKNYGYTFGSGTRLTVV.

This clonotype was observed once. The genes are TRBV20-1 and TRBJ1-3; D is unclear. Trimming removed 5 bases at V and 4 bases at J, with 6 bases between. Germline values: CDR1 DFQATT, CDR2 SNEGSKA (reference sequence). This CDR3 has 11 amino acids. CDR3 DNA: TGCAGTGCTGCTCTAGGAAACACCATATATTTT. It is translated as CSAALGNTIYF.

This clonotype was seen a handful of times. Here the CDR3 reads CATSRHQKPQHF. The CDR3 nucleotides read TGTGCCACCAGCAGACACCAAAAGCCCCAGCATTTT. The V gene is TRBV15, the J gene TRBJ1-5; D remains ambiguous. The CDR3 is 12 amino acids. CDR1 is LNHNV, CDR2 YYDKDF, per germline (reference sequence). The V and J ends lost 2 bases and 8 bases respectively, with 7 bases between them. The whole variable domain, filled in from reference TRBV15 and TRBJ1-5, reads DAMVIQNPRYQVTQFGKPVTLSCSQTLNHNVMYWYQQKSSQAPKLLFHYYDKDFNNEADTPDNFQSRRPNTSFCFLDIRSPGLGDTAMYLCATSRHQKPQHFGDGTRLSIL.

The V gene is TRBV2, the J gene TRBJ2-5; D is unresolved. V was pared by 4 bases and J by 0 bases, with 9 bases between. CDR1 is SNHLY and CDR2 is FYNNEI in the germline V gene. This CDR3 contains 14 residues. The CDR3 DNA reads TGTGCCAGCAGTGGGGCAGACTACCAAGAGACCCAGTACTTC. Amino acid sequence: CASSGADYQETQYF.

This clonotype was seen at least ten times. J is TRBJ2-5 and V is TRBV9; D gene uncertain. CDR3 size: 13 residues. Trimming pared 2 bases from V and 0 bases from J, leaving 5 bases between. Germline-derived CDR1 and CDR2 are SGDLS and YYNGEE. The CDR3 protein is CASSVTDQETQYF. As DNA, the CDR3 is TGTGCCAGCAGCGTGACGGACCAAGAGACCCAGTACTTC.

This chain's CDR3 is CASSFLRDRGLTVGYTF. Written as DNA, the CDR3 is TGTGCCAGCAGTTTCCTCCGGGACAGGGGGCTAACGGTGGGCTACACCTTC. J is TRBJ1-2 and V is TRBV13, with 12 positions matching TRBD1. Germline loops: CDR1 PRHDT, CDR2 FYEKMQ (reference sequence). The trim removed 6 bases at V and 8 bases at J, leaving 16 bases unmatched. The CDR3 extends over 17 amino acids.

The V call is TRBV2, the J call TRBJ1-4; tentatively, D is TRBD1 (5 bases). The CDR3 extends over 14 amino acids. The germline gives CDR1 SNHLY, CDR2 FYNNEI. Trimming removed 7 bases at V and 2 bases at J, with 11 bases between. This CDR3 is CASITGTTNEKLFF. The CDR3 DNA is TGTGCCAGCATCACGGGGACCACTAATGAAAAACTGTTTTTT.

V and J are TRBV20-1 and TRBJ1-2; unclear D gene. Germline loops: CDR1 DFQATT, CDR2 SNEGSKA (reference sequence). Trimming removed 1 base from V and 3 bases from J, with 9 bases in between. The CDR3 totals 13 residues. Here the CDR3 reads CSARADSDYGYTF. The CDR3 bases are TGCAGTGCTAGAGCGGACTCGGACTATGGCTACACCTTC.

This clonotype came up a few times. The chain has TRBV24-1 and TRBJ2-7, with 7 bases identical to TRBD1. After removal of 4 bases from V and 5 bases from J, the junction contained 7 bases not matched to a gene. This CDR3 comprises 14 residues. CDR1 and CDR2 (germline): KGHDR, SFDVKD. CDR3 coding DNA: TGTGCCACCAGTGACTGGGACAGATTCAACGAGCAGTACTTC. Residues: CATSDWDRFNEQYF.

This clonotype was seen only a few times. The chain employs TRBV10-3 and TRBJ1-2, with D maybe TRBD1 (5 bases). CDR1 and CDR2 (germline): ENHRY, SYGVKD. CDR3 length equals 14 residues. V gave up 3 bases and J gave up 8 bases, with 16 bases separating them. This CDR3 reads CAISDDRLTGGYTF. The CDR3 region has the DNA TGTGCCATCAGTGATGACAGATTAACTGGCGGCTACACCTTC.